What follows are 21 T cell receptor beta chains derived from one specimen sequenced in a study of human T cells and chemical hapten exposure. Each CDR3 protein gets one entry after TCRdb re-called the RACE reads with MiXCR. The sample records nearly 350,000 distinct CDR3 sequences, around 7% being singletons. Time point indicated: patch test 1, 2 weeks after DPC sensitization. This sample's treatment: therapeutic diphenylcyclopropenone sensitization with weekly scalp DPC. Sequencing was performed on whole blood, taken in connection with sensitization to the hapten diphenylcyclopropenone (DPC). Receptors were obtained from a woman younger than 30 with alopecia areata. Some clones in this sample may be carry-over from other donors' samples.

The rearrangement uses TRBV7-2 and TRBJ1-2; possibly TRBD1 for D (6 bases). Germline V gene data show CDR1 as SGHTA and CDR2 as FQGNSA. CDR3 length: 13 amino acids. Trimming removed 5 bases from V and 2 bases from J, with 9 bases in between. The CDR3 coding sequence is TGTGCCAGCAGCACAGGGTTCAACTATGGCTACACCTTC. It specifies CASSTGFNYGYTF. Full variable domain (missing parts from reference TRBV7-2 and TRBJ1-2): GAGVSQSPSNKVTEKGKDVELRCDPISGHTALYWYRQSLGQGLEFLIYFQGNSAPDKSGLPSDRFSAERTGGSVSTLTIQRTQQEDSAVYLCASSTGFNYGYTFGSGTRLTVV.

This clonotype was seen a few times. J is TRBJ1-2 and V is TRBV4-2; D is uncertain. Germline CDR1 reads LGHNA; CDR2 reads YNFKEQ. This CDR3 has 20 amino acids. V gave up 0 bases and J gave up 4 bases, with 27 bases separating them. For the CDR3, the DNA is TGTGCCAGCAGCCAAGAACTTACGAGGGAGGGAATCCCTATCCCCTATGGCTACACCTTC. Encoded protein: CASSQELTREGIPIPYGYTF.

The sample holds a few counts of this clonotype. The chain has TRBV12-3 or TRBV12-4 and TRBJ1-2; 7 nucleotides agree with TRBD1. This CDR3 is 14 amino acids long. The ends lost 4 bases at V and 5 bases at J; junction bases unmatched: 7. The CDR3 spells CASSSGGNAYGYTF. The CDR3 DNA is TGTGCCAGCAGTTCAGGGGGGAACGCTTATGGCTACACCTTC.

This clonotype has a count of ten or more. CDR3 in DNA: TGTGCCAGCAGCCAAGAGAAGGGCTACACCTTC. It is translated as CASSQEKGYTF. The chain combines TRBV3-1 with TRBJ1-2, with D hard to call. This CDR3 region has 11 residues. The ends were cut back, 0 bases at V and 8 bases at J, with 4 bases in the middle. Germline assignment: CDR1 LGHDT and CDR2 YNNKEL (reference sequence).

The table lists this clonotype with many counts. The rearrangement uses TRBV6-5 and TRBJ2-5; 7 bases are a match to TRBD2. Germline lookup yields CDR1 MNHEY and CDR2 SVGAGI. Germline trimming cut 2 bases from V and 9 bases from J; bases unmatched to any gene: 6. The length of the CDR3 is 13 residues. As DNA, the CDR3 is TGTGCCAGCAGTTACCTTGAGGGGAGGGCCCAGTACTTC. This sequence encodes CASSYLEGRAQYF.

This clonotype occurred many times. CDR3 in DNA: TGTGCCAGCAGCCCCGCCGGGGGCCCAGATACGCAGTATTTT. Translated, it gives CASSPAGGPDTQYF. The chain combines TRBV28 with TRBJ2-3; D possibly uses TRBD1 or TRBD2 (6 bases each). Trimming took 6 bases from V and 4 from J, leaving 14 bases between them. CDR3 size: 14 residues. The germline CDR1 and CDR2 sequences are MDHEN and SYDVKM.

This clonotype appeared many times. The rearrangement links TRBV6-1 to TRBJ2-7; D is unresolved. Between the trimmed V and J ends, which lost 7 bases and 2 bases, there was a span of 9 bases. Germline CDR1 reads MNHNS; CDR2 reads SASEGT. The length of the CDR3 is 12 residues. CDR3 amino acids: CASMLEAYEQYF. The CDR3 coding sequence is TGTGCCAGCATGTTAGAAGCCTACGAGCAGTACTTC.

V and J are TRBV14 and TRBJ2-4; D gene uncertain. This CDR3 has 16 residues. V was trimmed by 0 bases and J by 0 bases, leaving 9 bases between them. Germline CDR1 is SGHDN and CDR2 is FVKESK. The CDR3 loop is CASSQDRSLAKNIQYF. In DNA, the CDR3 is TGTGCCAGCAGCCAAGACAGGTCCCTAGCCAAAAACATTCAGTACTTC.

J is TRBJ2-3 and V is TRBV5-4; D is tentatively TRBD1 or TRBD2 (5 bases each). The CDR3 spans 16 residues. Germline V gene lookup returns CDR1 SGHNT and CDR2 YYREEE (reference sequence). The germline V and J ends were trimmed by 0 bases and 4 bases, with 15 bases remaining between them. The DNA for the CDR3 is TGTGCCAGCAGCTTGGGGCTAGCTGGGGACGCAGATACGCAGTATTTT. Its translation: CASSLGLAGDADTQYF.

In its sample, this clonotype was seen a few times. The chain is built from TRBV6-1 and TRBJ2-7, with D unclear. The V gene's germline CDR1 is MNHNS and CDR2 SASEGT. The CDR3 runs to 11 residues. The V and J ends lost 4 bases and 11 bases respectively, with 12 bases between them. CDR3 sequence: CASSGRSKEYF. The CDR3 bases are TGTGCCAGCAGTGGACGATCGAAGGAGTACTTC.

This clonotype was found a few times. The chain combines TRBV21-1 with TRBJ2-3; TRBD2 reflects the table's D call only, with no check against the DNA. TRBV21-1 is assigned pseudogene status. The CDR3 runs to 16 residues. The CDR3 reads CASSKAKRGITDTQYF. CDR3 sequence (DNA): TGTGCCAGCAGCAAAGCGAAGCGGGGGATCACAGATACGCAGTATTTT.

The rearrangement uses TRBV7-8 and TRBJ1-2, with D maybe TRBD1 (5 bases). The CDR3 contains 18 residues. The V gene lost 1 base and the J gene lost 2 bases, with 20 bases spanning the gap. CDR1 is SGHVS, CDR2 FQNEAQ, per germline. The CDR3 DNA reads TGTGCCAGCAGCTTAGGGCGGGGCAGAACGTCTAAGAACTATGGCTACACCTTC. This sequence encodes CASSLGRGRTSKNYGYTF.

This clonotype was counted only a few times. The chain recombines TRBV4-3 with TRBJ2-7; 10 nucleotides match TRBD1. This CDR3 has 15 amino acids. The germline gives CDR1 LGHNA, CDR2 YSLEER. Trimming took 2 bases from V and 5 from J; bases not matched to a gene: 6. CDR3 DNA: TGCGCCAGCAGCCAACGACAGGGGGCCCTCAACGAGCAGTACTTC. This codes for CASSQRQGALNEQYF.

In the case of this clonotype: This may stem from a read error, because a much larger clone lies one nucleotide away. V usage is TRBV3-1 and J usage is TRBJ2-7; D unresolved. This CDR3 is built from 12 residues. The germline V gene encodes CDR1 LGHDT and CDR2 YNNKEL (reference sequence). CDR3 amino acids: CASSQDYGERYF. The CDR3 region has the DNA TGTGCCAGCAGCCAAGACTACGGCGAGCGGTACTTC.

The chain couples TRBV7-2 to TRBJ2-4; D unclear. Between the trimmed V and J ends, which lost 3 bases and 0 bases, there was a span of 3 bases. This CDR3 spans 13 amino acids. Germline-derived CDR1 and CDR2 are SGHTA and FQGNSA. The CDR3 nucleotides read TGTGCCAGCAGCTTGCTAGCCAAAAACATTCAGTACTTC. Its protein is CASSLLAKNIQYF.

This clonotype has ten or more counts. This chain uses TRBV29-1 with TRBJ2-1, with TRBD2 matching 13 bases. The junction had 4 bases not matched to a gene; V was cut back by 5 bases and J by 0 bases. This CDR3 contains 16 residues. CDR1 SQVTM and CDR2 ANQGSEA come from the germline V gene. CDR3 sequence: CSVTTSGGSSYNEQFF. The CDR3 nucleotides are TGCAGCGTTACGACTAGCGGGGGGAGCTCCTACAATGAGCAGTTCTTC.

This clonotype was seen more than once but under ten times. This rearrangement joins TRBV10-3 to TRBJ1-1; the D is unclear. V was shortened by 0 bases and J by 0 bases, with 8 bases between the two germline ends. The CDR3 is 15 residues long. Germline lookup yields CDR1 ENHRY and CDR2 SYGVKD. As DNA, the CDR3 is TGTGCCATCAGTGAGTCGTGGGGAATGAACACTGAAGCTTTCTTT. Residues: CAISESWGMNTEAFF.

Only a few counts were recorded for this clonotype. This rearrangement joins TRBV7-3 to TRBJ1-1, with a tentative D call TRBD1 (5 bases). The CDR3 contains 15 residues. Trimming removed 5 bases at V and 1 base at J, with 14 bases between. Germline lookup yields CDR1 SGHTA and CDR2 FQGTGA. The CDR3 protein is CASSPNIGQNTEAFF. Written as DNA, the CDR3 is TGTGCCAGCAGCCCAAACATAGGACAGAACACTGAAGCTTTCTTT.

In this sample, this clonotype turned up a few times. The rearrangement joins TRBV7-2 to TRBJ2-3; possible D gene TRBD2, 5 bases. Deletions cut 5 bases from V and 14 bases from J, with 17 bases between. CDR3 length equals 12 residues. Germline V CDR1 and CDR2: SGHTA, FQGNSA. CDR3 DNA sequence: TGTGCCAGCAGCGCGGACTCTCCACGGTGGTATTTT. Amino acids: CASSADSPRWYF.

This clonotype was observed a few times. This chain joins TRBV12-3 or TRBV12-4 and TRBJ1-1; D may be TRBD1 (6 bases). The CDR3 extends over 15 amino acids. Trimming shortened V by 6 bases and J by 6 bases, and 20 bases separated the two germline ends. The CDR3 is CASSQEGGGFAEAFF. The DNA for the CDR3 is TGTGCCAGCAGCCAGGAAGGGGGAGGGTTCGCTGAAGCTTTCTTT.

The CDR3 nucleotides read TGTGCCACCAGTGATTCCGGGACACCCACAGATACGCAGTATTTT. It yields the protein CATSDSGTPTDTQYF. The chain is built from TRBV24-1 and TRBJ2-3; the D gene is possibly TRBD1 (6 bases). From germline, CDR1 is KGHDR and CDR2 SFDVKD. The CDR3 sequence is 15 residues long. V was pared by 2 bases and J by 2 bases, with 10 bases between.